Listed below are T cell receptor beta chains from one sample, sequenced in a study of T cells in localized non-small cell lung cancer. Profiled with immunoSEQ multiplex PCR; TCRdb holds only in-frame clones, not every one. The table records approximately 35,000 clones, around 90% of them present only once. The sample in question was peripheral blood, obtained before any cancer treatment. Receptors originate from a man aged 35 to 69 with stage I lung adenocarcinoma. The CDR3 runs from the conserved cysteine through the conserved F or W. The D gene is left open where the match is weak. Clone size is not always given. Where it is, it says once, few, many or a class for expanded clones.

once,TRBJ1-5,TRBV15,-,CATSGVGNQPQHF,TGTGCCACCTCAGGGGTTGGCAATCAGCCCCAGCATTTT
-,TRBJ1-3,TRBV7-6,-,CASSSHGNTIYF,TGTGCCAGCAGCTCTCACGGAAACACCATATATTTT
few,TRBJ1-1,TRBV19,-,CASSMAANTEAFF,TGTGCCAGTAGTATGGCGGCCAACACTGAAGCTTTCTTT
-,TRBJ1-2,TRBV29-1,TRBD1,CSVPTGQTGYTF,TGCAGCGTCCCAACGGGACAGACCGGCTACACCTTC
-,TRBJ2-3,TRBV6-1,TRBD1,CASSVRQGADTQYF,TGTGCCAGCAGTGTTCGACAGGGGGCAGATACGCAGTATTTT
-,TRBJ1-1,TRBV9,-,CASSVAVQGGSTEAFF,TGTGCCAGCAGCGTAGCAGTGCAAGGAGGGAGCACTGAAGCTTTCTTT
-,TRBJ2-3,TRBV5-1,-,CASSLGSSSSTDTQYF,TGCGCCAGCAGCTTGGGATCTAGCTCTTCCACAGATACGCAGTATTTT
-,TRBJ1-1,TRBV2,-,CASTWGLTPNTEAFF,TGTGCCAGCACCTGGGGACTTACTCCGAACACTGAAGCTTTCTTT
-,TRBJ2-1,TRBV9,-,CASSVEISDGQFF,TGTGCCAGCAGCGTCGAGATCTCCGATGGGCAGTTCTTC
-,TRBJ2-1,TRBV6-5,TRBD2,CASSYLGLAGHNEQFF,TGTGCCAGCAGTTACCTTGGACTAGCGGGGCACAATGAGCAGTTCTTC
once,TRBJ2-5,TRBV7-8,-,CASSFNRDQETQYF,TGTGCCAGCAGCTTTAACAGGGACCAAGAGACCCAGTACTTC
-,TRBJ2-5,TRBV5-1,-,CASSLPRQETQYF,TGCGCCAGCAGCCTACCTAGACAAGAGACCCAGTACTTC
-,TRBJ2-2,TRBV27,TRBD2,CATRAGGRTGELFF,TGTGCCACCCGGGCGGGGGGGCGGACCGGGGAGCTGTTTTTT
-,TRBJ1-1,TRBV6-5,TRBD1,CASSPPDRDDEAFF,TGTGCCAGCAGTCCCCCAGACAGGGATGATGAAGCTTTCTTT
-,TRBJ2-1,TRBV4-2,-,CASSPSPDPRSYNEQFF,TGTGCCAGCAGCCCCTCCCCGGATCCTCGCTCCTACAATGAGCAGTTCTTC
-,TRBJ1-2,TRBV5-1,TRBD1,CASSLEGATGAKGYTF,TGCGCCAGCAGCTTGGAAGGGGCAACAGGGGCAAAAGGCTACACCTTC
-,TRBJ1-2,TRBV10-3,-,CAISGGNYGYTF,TGTGCCATCAGTGGAGGTAACTATGGCTACACCTTC
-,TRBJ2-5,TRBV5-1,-,CASSPSLTGGMTQYF,TGCGCCAGCAGCCCATCGCTCACAGGCGGCATGACCCAGTACTTC
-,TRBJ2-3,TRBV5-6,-,CASSLGPGSTDTQYF,TGTGCCAGCAGCTTGGGGCCGGGGAGCACAGATACGCAGTATTTT
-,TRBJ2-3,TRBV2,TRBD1,CASSADRDGTQYF,TGTGCCAGCAGCGCTGACAGGGACGGTACGCAGTATTTT
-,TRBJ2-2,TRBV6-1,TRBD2,CASKAGLAVGELFF,TGTGCCAGCAAAGCGGGACTAGCGGTCGGGGAGCTGTTTTTT
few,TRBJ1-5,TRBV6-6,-,CASTRDYNQPQHF,TGTGCCAGCACTCGTGATTATAATCAGCCCCAGCATTTT
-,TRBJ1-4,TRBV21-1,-,CASSHYRGPRTNEKLFF,TGTGCCAGCAGCCATTACAGGGGGCCAAGGACTAATGAAAAACTGTTTTTT
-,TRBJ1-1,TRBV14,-,CASSPRTNTEAFF,TGTGCCAGCAGCCCCCGGACCAACACTGAAGCTTTCTTT
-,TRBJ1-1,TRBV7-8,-,CASSLQQNTEAFF,TGTGCCAGCAGCCTACAGCAGAACACTGAAGCTTTCTTT
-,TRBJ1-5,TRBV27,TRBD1,CASSLRGRGLRNQPQHF,TGTGCCAGCAGTTTGCGCGGCAGGGGGCTCCGGAATCAGCCCCAGCATTTT
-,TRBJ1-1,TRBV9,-,CASSADGIGTEAFF,TGTGCCAGCAGCGCAGACGGCATAGGGACTGAAGCTTTCTTT
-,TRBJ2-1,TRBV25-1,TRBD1,CASRPGQGEDEQFF,TGTGCCAGCAGACCGGGACAGGGGGAAGATGAGCAGTTCTTC
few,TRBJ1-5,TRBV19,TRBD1,CASMGGGVFPDQPQHF,TGTGCCAGTATGGGAGGGGGCGTATTTCCCGATCAGCCCCAGCATTTT
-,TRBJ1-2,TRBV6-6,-,CASLRWEYGYTF,TGTGCCAGCCTAAGGTGGGAGTATGGCTACACCTTC
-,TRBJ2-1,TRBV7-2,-,CASSLAGERYNEQFF,TGTGCCAGCAGCTTAGCGGGGGAGAGGTACAATGAGCAGTTCTTC
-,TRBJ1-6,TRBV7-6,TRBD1,CASSPRQGSSPLHF,TGTGCCAGCAGTCCCCGACAGGGATCTTCACCCCTCCACTTT
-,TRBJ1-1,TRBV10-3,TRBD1,CAISDPGQGNTEAFF,TGTGCCATCAGTGATCCCGGACAGGGCAACACTGAAGCTTTCTTT
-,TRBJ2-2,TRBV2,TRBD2,CASTGLVNTGELFF,TGTGCCAGCACGGGACTAGTGAATACCGGGGAGCTGTTTTTT
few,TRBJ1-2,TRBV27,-,CASSLSTGQRLSF,TGTGCCAGCAGTTTATCTACAGGGCAGAGGCTGTCGTTC
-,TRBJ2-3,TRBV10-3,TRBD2,CAISVTLSGGSTDTQYF,TGTGCCATCAGTGTAACCCTTAGCGGGGGGAGCACAGATACGCAGTATTTT
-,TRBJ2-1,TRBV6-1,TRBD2,CASSEWSSGGDIYNEQFF,TGTGCCAGCAGTGAATGGTCTAGCGGGGGAGATATTTACAATGAGCAGTTCTTC
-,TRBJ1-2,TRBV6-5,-,CASMRGRGYGYTF,TGTGCCAGCATGCGGGGGCGTGGGTATGGCTACACCTTC
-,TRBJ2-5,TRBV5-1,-,CASQTENTQYF,TGCGCCAGCCAGACCGAGAACACCCAGTACTTC
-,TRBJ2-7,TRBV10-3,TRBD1,CAISPGTAYEQYF,TGTGCCATCAGCCCCGGGACAGCCTACGAGCAGTACTTC
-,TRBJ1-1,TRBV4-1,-,CASSPLGSTEAFF,TGCGCCAGCAGCCCACTGGGGTCGACTGAAGCTTTCTTT
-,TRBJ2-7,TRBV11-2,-,CASSLGSTLWEQYF,TGTGCCAGCAGCTTAGGCTCGACTCTTTGGGAGCAGTACTTC
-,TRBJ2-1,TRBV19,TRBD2,CASSIGGGANNEQFF,TGTGCCAGTAGTATAGGCGGGGGGGCTAACAATGAGCAGTTCTTC
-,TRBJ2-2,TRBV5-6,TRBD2,CASSSLDKRGLANTGELFF,TGTGCCAGCAGCTCACTAGATAAGCGGGGCCTCGCGAACACCGGGGAGCTGTTTTTT
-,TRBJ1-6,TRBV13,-,CASNSYNSPLHF,TGTGCCAGCAACTCCTATAATTCACCCCTCCACTTT
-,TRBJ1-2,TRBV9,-,CASSGGRNYGYTF,TGTGCCAGCAGCGGGGGCCGTAACTATGGCTACACCTTC
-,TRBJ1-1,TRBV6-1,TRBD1,CASPRDRGMNTEAFF,TGTGCCAGCCCTCGGGACAGGGGTATGAACACTGAAGCTTTCTTT
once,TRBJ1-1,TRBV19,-,CASSTRAGGSEAFF,TGTGCCAGTAGTACCCGGGCAGGTGGGTCTGAAGCTTTCTTT
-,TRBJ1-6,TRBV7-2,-,CASGQGGNSPLHF,TGTGCCAGCGGTCAGGGAGGGAATTCACCCCTCCACTTT
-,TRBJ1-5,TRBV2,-,CASSVAGQRSNQPQHF,TGTGCCAGCAGTGTTGCGGGGCAGAGAAGCAATCAGCCCCAGCATTTT
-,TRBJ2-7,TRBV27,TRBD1,CASSLGQAVDYEQYF,TGTGCCAGCAGTTTAGGACAGGCCGTGGACTACGAGCAGTACTTC
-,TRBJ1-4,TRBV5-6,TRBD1,CASSPRQGAGDEKLFF,TGTGCCAGCAGCCCTCGACAGGGGGCCGGGGATGAAAAACTGTTTTTT
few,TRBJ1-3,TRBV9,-,CASSAGGAYGNTIYF,TGTGCCAGCAGCGCTGGGGGGGCGTACGGAAACACCATATATTTT
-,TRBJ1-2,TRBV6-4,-,CASSDSGNRGYTF,TGTGCCAGCAGTGACTCGGGCAACCGTGGCTACACCTTC
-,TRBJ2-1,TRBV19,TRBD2,CASSSSGGARTYNEQFF,TGTGCCAGTAGTTCTAGCGGGGGGGCCAGGACCTACAATGAGCAGTTCTTC